The sequence of this TCR beta chain was determined in a study of cytomegalovirus exposure and HLA in healthy donors. Whole-study context: It was reported in a later analysis that the same platform had been used for the 120 validation repertoires as for the 550 to 700 first-cohort repertoires. Study findings and constraints: Some TCR beta chains (roughly 150 of them) were listed as cytomegalovirus-associated. Reported results showed that the classifier diagnosed cytomegalovirus status with high specificity and sensitivity.

The data were produced by immunoSEQ multiplex PCR, yet TCRdb's version contains in-frame clones alone and is incomplete. The sample lists about 280,000 clones, 88% occurring once. The germline V and J ends were trimmed by 1 base and 7 bases, with 10 bases remaining between them. Looked up from germline, CDR1 is MNHNS and CDR2 is SASEGT. This CDR3 is built from 14 residues. As regards this clone: Its specificity is not known.

The clonotype originates from a young woman in good health and CMV-seronegative. The genes are TRBV6-1 and TRBJ1-4; a possible D gene is TRBD1 (6 bases). The material sequenced was PBMCs. The CDR3 sequence: CASSEVSGVEKLFF. The CDR3, as DNA: TGTGCCAGCAGTGAAGTGTCAGGGGTTGAAAAACTGTTTTTT.